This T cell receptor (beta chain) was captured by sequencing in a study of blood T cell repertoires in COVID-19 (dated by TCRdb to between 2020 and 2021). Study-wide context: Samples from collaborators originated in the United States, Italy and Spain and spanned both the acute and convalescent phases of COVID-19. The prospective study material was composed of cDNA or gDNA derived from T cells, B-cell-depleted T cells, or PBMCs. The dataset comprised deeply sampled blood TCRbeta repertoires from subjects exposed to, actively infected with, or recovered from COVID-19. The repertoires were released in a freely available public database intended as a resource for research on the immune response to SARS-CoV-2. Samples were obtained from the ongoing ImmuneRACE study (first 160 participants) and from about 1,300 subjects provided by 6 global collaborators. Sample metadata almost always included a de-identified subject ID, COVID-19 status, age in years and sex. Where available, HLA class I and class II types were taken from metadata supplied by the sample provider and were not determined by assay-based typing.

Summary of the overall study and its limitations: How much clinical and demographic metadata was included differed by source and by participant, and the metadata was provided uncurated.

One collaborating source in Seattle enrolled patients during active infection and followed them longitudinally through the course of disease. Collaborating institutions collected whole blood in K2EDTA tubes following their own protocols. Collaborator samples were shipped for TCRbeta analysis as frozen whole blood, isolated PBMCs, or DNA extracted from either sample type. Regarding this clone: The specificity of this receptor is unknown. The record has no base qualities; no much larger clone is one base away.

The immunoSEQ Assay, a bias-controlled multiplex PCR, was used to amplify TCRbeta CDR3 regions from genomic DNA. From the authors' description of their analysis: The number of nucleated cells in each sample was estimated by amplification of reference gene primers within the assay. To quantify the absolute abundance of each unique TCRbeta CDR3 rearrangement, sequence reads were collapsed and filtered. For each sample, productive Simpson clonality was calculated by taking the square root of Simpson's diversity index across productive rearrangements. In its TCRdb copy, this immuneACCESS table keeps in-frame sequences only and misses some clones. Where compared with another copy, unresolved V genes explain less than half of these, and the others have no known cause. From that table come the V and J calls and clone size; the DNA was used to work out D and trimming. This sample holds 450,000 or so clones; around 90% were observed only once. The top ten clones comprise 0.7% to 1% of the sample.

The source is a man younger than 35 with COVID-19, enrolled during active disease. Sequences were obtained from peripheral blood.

The CDR3 sequence is CSVKGRDYGYTF. At the DNA level, the sequence is TGCAGCGTTAAAGGCAGGGACTATGGCTACACCTTC. This chain joins TRBV29-1 to TRBJ1-2; the best D guess is TRBD1, with 5 bases matching. V is pared back by 5 bases and J by 3 bases, with 10 bases lying between the germline termini. Including the terminal cysteine and phenylalanine, the CDR3 comprises 12 residues. Just the 36-base CDR3 DNA is kept, in frame starting at base 1. Sequences SQVTM (CDR1) and ANQGSEA (CDR2) are obtained from the germline V gene.